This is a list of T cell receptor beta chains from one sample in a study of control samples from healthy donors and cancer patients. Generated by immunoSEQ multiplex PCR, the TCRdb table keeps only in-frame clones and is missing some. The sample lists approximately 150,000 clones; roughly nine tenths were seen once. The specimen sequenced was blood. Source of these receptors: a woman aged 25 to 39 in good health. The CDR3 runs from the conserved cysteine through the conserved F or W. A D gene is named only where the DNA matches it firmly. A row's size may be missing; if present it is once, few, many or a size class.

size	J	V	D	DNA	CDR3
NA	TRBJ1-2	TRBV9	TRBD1	TGTGCCAGCAGCGTTTCCCCATACAGGGGAAAGGGCTATGGCTACACCTTC	CASSVSPYRGKGYGYTF
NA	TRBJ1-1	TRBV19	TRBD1	TGTGCCACCCGGACAGGGGAAGCGAACACTGAAGCTTTCTTT	CATRTGEANTEAFF
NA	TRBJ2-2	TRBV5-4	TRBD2	TGTGCCAGCAGCTTGGCCTTAACTAGCGGGAGTCGGGAGCTGTTTTTT	CASSLALTSGSRELFF
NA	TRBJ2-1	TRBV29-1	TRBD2	TGCAGCGTTTCTAGCGGGAGGTCCTACAATGAGCAGTTCTTC	CSVSSGRSYNEQFF
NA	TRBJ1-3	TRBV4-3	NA	TGCGCCAGCAGCCAAGATCTCGGAAACACCATATATTTT	CASSQDLGNTIYF
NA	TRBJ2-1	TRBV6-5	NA	TGTGCCAGCAGTTACGACATTTCAAACTACAATGAGCAGTTCTTC	CASSYDISNYNEQFF
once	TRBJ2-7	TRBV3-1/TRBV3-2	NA	TGTGCCAGCAGCCGGGGCTTGCACTACGAGCAGTACTTC	CASSRGLHYEQYF
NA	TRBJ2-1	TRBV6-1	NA	TGTGCCAGCAGTGTCGTCATTTTGGGGAAACAGGGAGATGAGCAGTTCTTC	CASSVVILGKQGDEQFF
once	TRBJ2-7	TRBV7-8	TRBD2	TGTGCCAGCAGCCCCGCGGGGGTACGACCCTACGAGCAGTACTTC	CASSPAGVRPYEQYF
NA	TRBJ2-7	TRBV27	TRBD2	TGTGCCAGCAGTCCCCCTCCGACTAGCGGGATTCCTATCCCCTCCGAGCAGTACTTC	CASSPPPTSGIPIPSEQYF
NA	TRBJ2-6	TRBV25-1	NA	TGTGCCAGGACTGTTACCTACAAGAGAACCTCTGGGGCCAACGTCCTGACTTTC	CARTVTYKRTSGANVLTF
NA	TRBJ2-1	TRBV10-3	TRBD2	TGTGCCATCAGCCCCCTTAGCGGGAGCTCCTACAATGAGCAGTTCTTC	CAISPLSGSSYNEQFF
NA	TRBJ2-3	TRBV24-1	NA	TGTGCCACCAGTGATTTGCGGGGGTCGGGGGGCACAGATACGCAGTATTTT	CATSDLRGSGGTDTQYF
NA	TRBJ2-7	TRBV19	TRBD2	TGTGCCAGTAGCCGGACTAGCGGGGCCTACGAGCAGTACTTC	CASSRTSGAYEQYF
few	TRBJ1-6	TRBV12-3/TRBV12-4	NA	TGTGCCAGCAGTTTGGGCGGGAATTCACCCCTCCACTTT	CASSLGGNSPLHF
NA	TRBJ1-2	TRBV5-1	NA	TGCGCCAGCAGCTTGGGAGTCGACGGCTATGGCTACACCTTC	CASSLGVDGYGYTF
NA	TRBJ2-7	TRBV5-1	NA	TGCGCCAGCAGCGTAATTAGCTCCTACGAGCAGTACTTC	CASSVISSYEQYF
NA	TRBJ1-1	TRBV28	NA	TGTGCCAGCAGTTCCGGGCAGGGCCGCATGGAGACTGAAGCTTTCTTT	CASSSGQGRMETEAFF
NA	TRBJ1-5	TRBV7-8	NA	TGTGCCAGCAGTAATGGGGGCAATAGCAATCAGCCCCAGCATTTT	CASSNGGNSNQPQHF
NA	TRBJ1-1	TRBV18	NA	TGTGCCAGCTCATCTAAACAAAACACTGAAGCTTTCTTT	CASSSKQNTEAFF
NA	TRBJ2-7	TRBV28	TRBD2	TGTGCCAGCAGTCCGTCAGCGGGACCCTACGAGCAGTACTTC	CASSPSAGPYEQYF
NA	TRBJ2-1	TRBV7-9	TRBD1	TGTGCCAGCAGCTCAGACAGGGTGTGGAGGATTGGTTACAATGAGCAGTTCTTC	CASSSDRVWRIGYNEQFF
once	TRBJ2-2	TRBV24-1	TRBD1	TGTGCCACCGGGCAGGGACAGGGATCGTCCGGGGAGCTGTTTTTT	CATGQGQGSSGELFF
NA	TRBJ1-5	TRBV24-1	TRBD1	TGTGCCACCAGTGATAGCAGGGGGAGCAATCAGCCCCAGCATTTT	CATSDSRGSNQPQHF
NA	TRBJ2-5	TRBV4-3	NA	TGCGCCAGCAGCCAAGTACTAGGGGGGCAAGAGACCCAGTACTTC	CASSQVLGGQETQYF
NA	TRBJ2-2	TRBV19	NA	TGTGCCAGTAGTATTTCGCTAGCGAACACCGGGGAGCTGTTTTTT	CASSISLANTGELFF
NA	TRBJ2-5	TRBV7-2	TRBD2	TGTGCCAGCAGCCTTAGGACTAGCGGGATAGGAGAGACCCAGTACTTC	CASSLRTSGIGETQYF
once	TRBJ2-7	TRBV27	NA	TGTGCCAGCAGTTTATTCTGGGGAGCCACCTACGAGCAGTACTTC	CASSLFWGATYEQYF
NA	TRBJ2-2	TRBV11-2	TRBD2	TGTGCCAGCAGCTTAACTAGCGCCGGGGAGCTGTTTTTT	CASSLTSAGELFF
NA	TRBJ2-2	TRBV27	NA	TGTGCCAGCAGTTCTCTGACAGGACTATCCACCGGGGAGCTGTTTTTT	CASSSLTGLSTGELFF
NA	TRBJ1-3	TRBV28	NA	TGTGCCAGCAGGAGAGGCGGTTCCGGAAACACCATATATTTT	CASRRGGSGNTIYF
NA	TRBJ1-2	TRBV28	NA	TGTGCCAGCAGTTTCCTTTTGGGCTACACCTTC	CASSFLLGYTF
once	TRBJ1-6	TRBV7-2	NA	TGTGCCAGCAGCTGGCGGCAGGGCCCGGATTCACCCCTCCACTTT	CASSWRQGPDSPLHF
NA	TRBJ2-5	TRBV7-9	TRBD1	TGTGCCAGCAGCTCAGAACAAACAGGGGATGGAGAGACCCAGTACTTC	CASSSEQTGDGETQYF
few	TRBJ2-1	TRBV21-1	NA	TGTGCCAGCAGCAAAGAAGGACTACTGGATTACAATGAGCAGTTCTTC	CASSKEGLLDYNEQFF
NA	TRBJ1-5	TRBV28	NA	TGTGCCAGCAACCGACCTCCTAACAATCAGCCCCAGCATTTT	CASNRPPNNQPQHF
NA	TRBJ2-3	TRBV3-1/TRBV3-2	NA	TGTGCCAGCAGCCGCCGGGACGGACGCACAGATACGCAGTATTTT	CASSRRDGRTDTQYF
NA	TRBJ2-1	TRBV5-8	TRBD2	TGTGCCAGCAGCTTCGGACTAGCGGGGATTAATGAGCAGTTCTTC	CASSFGLAGINEQFF
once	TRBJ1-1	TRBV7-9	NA	TGTGCCAGCAGCTTTGGGTTGAACACTGAAGCTTTCTTT	CASSFGLNTEAFF
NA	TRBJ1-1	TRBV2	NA	TGTGCCAGCAGTGAAGGGCCGGGACGGGTGGAACGGGTCACTGAAGCTTTCTTT	CASSEGPGRVERVTEAFF
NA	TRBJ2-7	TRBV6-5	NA	TGTGCCAGCAGCCACGGACACTACGAGCAGTACTTC	CASSHGHYEQYF
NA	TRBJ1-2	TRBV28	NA	TGTGCCAGCAGCCCCGGAGGTTCCTCACTCTATGGCTACACCTTC	CASSPGGSSLYGYTF
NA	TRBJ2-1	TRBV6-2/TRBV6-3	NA	TGTGCCAGCAGCCCTGCAGTAGCGCGTGAAAGCTCCTACAATGAGCAGTTCTTC	CASSPAVARESSYNEQFF
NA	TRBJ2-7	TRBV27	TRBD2	TGTGCCAGCAGTTCCTTGAGCGGGAGGGCCCTCGACGAGCAGTACTTC	CASSSLSGRALDEQYF
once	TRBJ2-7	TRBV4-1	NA	TGCGCCAGCAGCCAAGAGGCAGGCTACGAGCAGTACTTC	CASSQEAGYEQYF
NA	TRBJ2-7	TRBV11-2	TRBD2	TGTGCCAGCAGCTCCGGGACTAGCTACGAGCAGTACTTC	CASSSGTSYEQYF
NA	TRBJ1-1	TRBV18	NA	TGTGCCAGCTCAACACCCGTGCGAGGGGACACTGAAGCTTTCTTT	CASSTPVRGDTEAFF
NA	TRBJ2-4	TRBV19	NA	TGTGCCAGTATGGGATGGGGGGCCAAAAACATTCAGTACTTC	CASMGWGAKNIQYF
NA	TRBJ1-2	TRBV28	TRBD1	TGTGCCAGCAGTCCTCGACAGGGCGCTTTCTATGGCTACACCTTC	CASSPRQGAFYGYTF
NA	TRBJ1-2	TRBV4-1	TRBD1	TGCGCCAGCAGCCCATCCCAAGGGGGCGTATATGGCTACACCTTC	CASSPSQGGVYGYTF
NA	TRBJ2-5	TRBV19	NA	TGTGCCAGTAGCAATTTCATAAGTCAAGAGACCCAGTACTTC	CASSNFISQETQYF
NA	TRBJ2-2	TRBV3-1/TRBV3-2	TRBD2	TGTGCCAGCAGCTGGGGACTAGCGGGAGGGCCCGGGGAGCTGTTTTTT	CASSWGLAGGPGELFF
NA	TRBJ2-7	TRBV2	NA	TGTGCCAGCAATGGAGTAGGCCCTTACGAGCAGTACTTC	CASNGVGPYEQYF